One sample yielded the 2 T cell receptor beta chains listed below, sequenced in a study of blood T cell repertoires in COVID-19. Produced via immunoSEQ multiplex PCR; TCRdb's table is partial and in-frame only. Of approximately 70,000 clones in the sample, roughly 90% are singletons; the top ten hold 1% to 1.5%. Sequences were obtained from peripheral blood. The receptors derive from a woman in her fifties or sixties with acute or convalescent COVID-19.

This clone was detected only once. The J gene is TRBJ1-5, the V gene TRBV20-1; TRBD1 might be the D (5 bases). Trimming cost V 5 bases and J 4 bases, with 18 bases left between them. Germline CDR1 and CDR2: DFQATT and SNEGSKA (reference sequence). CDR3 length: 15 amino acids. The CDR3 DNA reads TGCAGTGCTGGTGAGGACACAGTAAGGAATCAGCCCCAGCATTTT. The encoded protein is CSAGEDTVRNQPQHF.

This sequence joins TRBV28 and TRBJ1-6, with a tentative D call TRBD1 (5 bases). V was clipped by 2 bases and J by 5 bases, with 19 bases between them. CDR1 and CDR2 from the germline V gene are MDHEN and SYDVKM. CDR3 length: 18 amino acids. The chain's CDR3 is CASSLDVFGRDDNSPLHF. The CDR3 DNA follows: TGTGCCAGCAGTTTAGATGTGTTCGGCAGGGATGATAATTCACCCCTCCACTTT. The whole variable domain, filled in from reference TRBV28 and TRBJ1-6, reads DVKVTQSSRYLVKRTGEKVFLECVQDMDHENMFWYRQDPGLGLRLIYFSYDVKMKEKGDIPEGYSVSREKKERFSLILESASTNQTSMYLCASSLDVFGRDDNSPLHFGNGTRLTVT.